A single sample gave rise to the 30 T cell receptor beta chains below, sequenced in a study of shared T cell receptors in the human thymus (dated by TCRdb to the early 2020s). The library came from the immunoSEQ multiplex PCR assay. TCRdb's version of the immuneACCESS table is confined to in-frame rearrangements and falls short of the full clone set. An unresolved V gene accounts for under half of the shortfall where checked; the remainder is of unknown origin. This sample gives 650,000 to 950,000 clones in total; 80% to 90% of them show up just once. The top ten hold 0.0095% to 0.011% of the sample. In addition, the sample was reused for a study of human thymus T cells.

The sample was thymocytes. Source of these receptors: a girl in the first two years of life with a congenital heart defect. Donor details come from another sample of the same person, matched by shared clones.

The chain combines TRBV18 with TRBJ1-6; unclear D gene. The length of the CDR3 is 18 residues. The germline gives CDR1 KGHSH, CDR2 LQKENI. V was pared by 3 bases and J by 4 bases, with 19 bases between. Written as DNA, the CDR3 is TGTGCCAGCTCACCCGCGGCATGGCAGACGAGTTATAATTCACCCCTCCACTTT. It encodes CASSPAAWQTSYNSPLHF.

This clone was detected only once. The chain couples TRBV4-1 to TRBJ1-2; D gene ambiguous. Trimming took 0 bases from V and 4 from J, leaving 6 bases between them. The CDR3 length is 13 residues. Germline assignment: CDR1 MGHRA and CDR2 YSYEKL. The CDR3 region has the DNA TGCGCCAGCAGCCAAGACGCAGGCTATGGCTACACCTTC. Its translation is CASSQDAGYGYTF.

The chain joins TRBV7-9 to TRBJ2-6, with 8 bases lining up with TRBD1. The germline CDR1 and CDR2 sequences are SEHNR and FQNEAQ (reference sequence). The V and J ends lost 4 bases and 2 bases, in that order; junction bases with no gene match: 7. This CDR3 is 17 amino acids long. The CDR3 DNA follows: TGTGCCAGCAGCTCGCGACAGGGGTTCCCTGGGGCCAACGTCCTGACTTTC. Protein: CASSSRQGFPGANVLTF.

The chain joins TRBV28 to TRBJ1-1, with 10 positions matching TRBD1. V lost 4 bases to trimming and J lost 4 bases; unmatched junction nucleotides: 18. CDR3 length equals 19 residues. Germline assignment: CDR1 MDHEN and CDR2 SYDVKM. The CDR3, as DNA: TGTGCCAGCAGTTCCCCCGTACGGACAGGGGGTAGCAGGTTCACTGAAGCTTTCTTT. This gives the protein CASSSPVRTGGSRFTEAFF.

The rearrangement joins TRBV9 to TRBJ1-1, with 7 bases matching TRBD1. The trim removed 4 bases at V and 4 bases at J, leaving 10 bases unmatched. In germline, CDR1 is SGDLS, CDR2 YYNGEE. The CDR3 extends over 15 amino acids. CDR3 loop: CASSPLRGRPTEAFF. CDR3 DNA: TGTGCCAGCAGCCCCTTAAGGGGGCGGCCCACTGAAGCTTTCTTT.

This clone was picked up a small number of times. The V call is TRBV19, the J call TRBJ1-6, with TRBD1 matching 10 bases. Germline V CDR1 and CDR2: LNHDA, SQIVND (reference sequence). After removal of 3 bases from V and 9 bases from J, the junction contained 5 bases not matched to a gene. The CDR3 covers 15 residues. CDR3 region: CASSIRTGGTSPLHF. CDR3 DNA: TGTGCCAGTAGTATCCGGACAGGGGGGACTTCACCCCTCCACTTT.

The rearrangement uses TRBV5-8 and TRBJ1-5; 9 bases align to TRBD1. In germline, CDR1 is SGHTS, CDR2 YDEGEE. CDR3 size: 20 residues. Losses at the gene ends were 3 bases for V and 9 bases for J; bases not matched to a gene: 25. This chain's CDR3 is CASSWDRVTPPRGGHWPQHF. For the CDR3, the DNA is TGTGCCAGCAGCTGGGACAGGGTGACCCCCCCGAGGGGTGGTCATTGGCCCCAGCATTTT.

The CDR3 region has the DNA TGTGCCAGCAGGAAAAGTCGGGACAGGGAGGGGAACACCGGGGAGCTGTTTTTT. This sequence encodes CASRKSRDREGNTGELFF. The gene calls are TRBV11-2 and TRBJ2-2; 9 bases agree with TRBD1. The trim removed 6 bases at V and 1 base at J, leaving 12 bases unmatched. CDR3 length: 18 residues. The germline V gene has CDR1 SGHAT and CDR2 FQNNGV.

V usage is TRBV5-1 and J usage is TRBJ2-5; 16 nucleotides align to TRBD2. Trimming cost V 0 bases and J 2 bases; bases outside gene matches: 22. The CDR3 loop spans 24 amino acids. Germline V CDR1 and CDR2: SGHRS, YFSETQ. Here the CDR3 DNA reads TGCGCCAGCAGCTTGGTCCGAGTCGCTCGAGACCGGGGACTAGCGGGGGGGATTCAAGAGACCCAGTACTTC. Translation gives CASSLVRVARDRGLAGGIQETQYF.

The CDR3 region is CASSLDEGWNEQFF. CDR3 DNA: TGTGCCAGCAGCTTGGATGAGGGATGGAATGAGCAGTTCTTC. This sequence joins TRBV5-4 and TRBJ2-1; possible D gene TRBD2, 5 bases. The CDR3 is made up of 14 amino acids. Trimming left V 0 bases short and J 7 bases short, with 11 bases between. Germline CDR1 and CDR2: SGHNT and YYREEE (reference sequence).

This clone was found once. The V gene is TRBV6-6, the J gene TRBJ1-4; D possibly corresponds to TRBD1 (6 bases). The length of the CDR3 is 16 residues. Per germline, CDR1 MNHNY and CDR2 SVGAGI (reference sequence). V was trimmed by 2 bases and J by 7 bases, leaving 17 bases between them. For the CDR3, the DNA is TGTGCCAGCAGTTACGTCTACGGACAGCGGACTGAAAAACTGTTTTTT. It codes for CASSYVYGQRTEKLFF.

J is TRBJ2-7 and V is TRBV29-1, with 8 bases aligning to TRBD1. The CDR3 totals 14 residues. Germline-derived CDR1 and CDR2 are SQVTM and ANQGSEA. Germline trimming cut 6 bases from V and 2 bases from J; bases unmatched to any gene: 9. The CDR3 coding sequence is TGCAGCGTCGGAGCCGGGACAGGAGCCTACGAGCAGTACTTC. It is translated as CSVGAGTGAYEQYF.

CDR3 in amino acids: CASTRHYGGTLGETQYF. CDR3 DNA sequence: TGTGCCAGCACCCGACATTACGGGGGGACGCTTGGAGAGACCCAGTACTTC. The chain carries TRBV7-4 and TRBJ2-5; 7 bases fit TRBD2. The germline V gene has CDR1 SGHVT and CDR2 SQSDAQ. With 7 bases clipped from V and 4 bases from J, the junction kept 18 bases outside the gene matches. The CDR3 is made up of 17 amino acids.

As DNA, the CDR3 is TGCAGCGTTGTGACAGCGAGACCTCTAGCCAAAAACATTCAGTACTTC. Translating gives CSVVTARPLAKNIQYF. V is TRBV29-1 and J is TRBJ2-4; possible D gene TRBD1, 5 bases. This CDR3 has 16 residues. CDR1 is SQVTM, CDR2 ANQGSEA, per germline. Trimming shortened V by 4 bases and J by 0 bases, and 16 bases separated the two germline ends.

V and J are TRBV13 and TRBJ2-7; 11 nucleotides align to TRBD2. The junction had 17 bases not matched to a gene; V was cut back by 5 bases and J by 5 bases. The CDR3 is made up of 18 amino acids. Germline V gene data show CDR1 as PRHDT and CDR2 as FYEKMQ (reference sequence). For the CDR3, the DNA is TGTGCCAGCAGCGCCGTAGCGGGGGGGATTGGTTCGGAGCACGAGCAGTACTTC. The encoded protein is CASSAVAGGIGSEHEQYF.

The chain has TRBV27 and TRBJ2-3, with D tentatively TRBD2 (5 bases). The V and J ends lost 2 bases and 2 bases respectively, with 8 bases between them. Germline V lookup: CDR1 MNHEY, CDR2 SMNVEV (reference sequence). CDR3 size: 14 residues. Here the CDR3 reads CASSLGGTTDTQYF. In DNA, the CDR3 is TGTGCCAGCAGTTTAGGAGGAACCACAGATACGCAGTATTTT.

J is TRBJ1-6 and V is TRBV6-5; D gene ambiguous. The CDR3 totals 13 residues. Germline assignment: CDR1 MNHEY and CDR2 SVGAGI. V was shortened by 6 bases and J by 4 bases, with 7 bases between the two germline ends. CDR3 region: CASRREYNSPLHF. The CDR3 DNA sequence: TGTGCCAGCAGGCGGGAATATAATTCACCCCTCCACTTT.

This sequence joins TRBV15 and TRBJ2-5; TRBD1 matches 7 bases. After removal of 6 bases from V and 1 base from J, the junction contained 5 bases not matched to a gene. This CDR3 has 14 residues. CDR1 and CDR2 (germline): LNHNV, YYDKDF (reference sequence). The CDR3, as DNA: TGTGCCACCAGGAGGGACAGATTCCAAGAGACCCAGTACTTC. The encoded protein is CATRRDRFQETQYF.

The chain employs TRBV6-6 and TRBJ1-5, with 10 bases lining up with TRBD1. CDR1 and CDR2 (germline): MNHNY, SVGAGI (reference sequence). This CDR3 has 16 residues. J lost 5 bases, V lost 6 bases, and 10 bases had no gene match. The CDR3 sequence: CASSPDSGTGDQPQHF. CDR3 in DNA: TGTGCCAGCAGCCCTGACTCAGGGACAGGGGATCAGCCCCAGCATTTT.

The chain recombines TRBV27 with TRBJ1-2; D uncertain. V gave up 0 bases and J gave up 5 bases, with 13 bases separating them. Germline V gene lookup returns CDR1 MNHEY and CDR2 SMNVEV (reference sequence). The CDR3 length is 15 residues. The CDR3, as DNA: TGTGCCAGCAGTTTATCCCCCCGGTCGATGTATGGCTACACCTTC. Translating it yields CASSLSPRSMYGYTF.

The chain couples TRBV4-2 to TRBJ1-2; no firm D call. The ends were cut back, 2 bases at V and 8 bases at J, with 9 bases in the middle. The V gene's germline CDR1 is LGHNA and CDR2 YNFKEQ. This CDR3 is 12 amino acids long. This CDR3 reads CASSQPGYGYTF. The CDR3 nucleotides are TGTGCCAGCAGCCAACCCGGGTACGGCTACACCTTC.

The chain has TRBV7-9 and TRBJ2-7, with D unclear. Germline loops: CDR1 SEHNR, CDR2 FQNEAQ (reference sequence). There are 13 residues in the CDR3. V was shortened by 3 bases and J by 7 bases, with 13 bases between the two germline ends. CDR3 in DNA: TGTGCCAGCAGCTTGCCCCTCGACAAGGAGCAGTACTTC. Translated, it gives CASSLPLDKEQYF.

There are a few counts of this clone. J is TRBJ2-7 and V is TRBV15; a possible D gene is TRBD2 (5 bases). The CDR3 runs to 14 residues. Per germline, CDR1 LNHNV and CDR2 YYDKDF (reference sequence). V was shortened by 8 bases and J by 6 bases, with 20 bases between the two germline ends. Written as DNA, the CDR3 is TGTGCCACCCGTTGGGGAGAAACAGCGACCGAGCAGTACTTC. This sequence encodes CATRWGETATEQYF.

The genes are TRBV19 and TRBJ1-5, with D maybe TRBD1 (5 bases). V lost 7 bases to trimming and J lost 0 bases, with 10 bases between them. CDR3 size: 14 residues. The germline V gene encodes CDR1 LNHDA and CDR2 SQIVND (reference sequence). The CDR3 bases are TGTGCCAGTAACAAGACAGCTAGCAATCAGCCCCAGCATTTT. It is translated as CASNKTASNQPQHF.

This chain joins TRBV11-2 and TRBJ2-7; a possible D gene is TRBD1 (6 bases). This CDR3 contains 13 residues. Germline loops: CDR1 SGHAT, CDR2 FQNNGV. V shed 5 bases and J shed 3 bases, with 11 bases lying between them. The CDR3 coding sequence is TGTGCCAGCAGCAGCCACAGGGACTACGAGCAGTACTTC. Protein: CASSSHRDYEQYF.

The chain combines TRBV5-6 with TRBJ2-6; a possible D gene is TRBD2 (5 bases). V was shortened by 4 bases and J by 0 bases, with 8 bases between the two germline ends. The CDR3 is made up of 15 amino acids. Per the germline V gene, CDR1 is SGHDT and CDR2 is YYEEEE. The CDR3 nucleotides are TGTGCCAGCAGCCCCGGGGACTCTGGGGCCAACGTCCTGACTTTC. It encodes CASSPGDSGANVLTF.

The J gene is TRBJ2-1, the V gene TRBV27; the D gene is possibly TRBD1 (6 bases). Deletions cut 6 bases from V and 7 bases from J, with 22 bases between. The CDR3 has 16 amino acids. Germline values: CDR1 MNHEY, CDR2 SMNVEV (reference sequence). The CDR3 here is CASSLPGQFETNEQFF. The DNA for the CDR3 is TGTGCCAGCAGCCTTCCTGGACAGTTCGAGACGAATGAGCAGTTCTTC.

This chain connects TRBV7-6 to TRBJ1-1; D ambiguous. Looked up from germline, CDR1 is SGHVS and CDR2 is FNYEAQ. The CDR3 has 21 amino acids. Trimming removed 6 bases at V and 1 base at J, with 33 bases between. CDR3: CASSRRHPAPNYSKQNTEAFF. In DNA, the CDR3 is TGTGCCAGCAGTCGAAGGCACCCGGCACCGAACTATTCGAAACAGAACACTGAAGCTTTCTTT. Full variable domain (remainder filled in from reference TRBV7-6 and TRBJ1-1): GAGVSQSPRYKVTKRGQDVALRCDPISGHVSLYWYRQALGQGPEFLTYFNYEAQQDKSGLPNDRFSAERPEGSISTLTIQRTEQRDSAMYRCASSRRHPAPNYSKQNTEAFFGQGTRLTVV.

The chain uses TRBV11-2 and TRBJ2-7; TRBD2 aligns across 13 bases. V lost 3 bases to trimming and J lost 0 bases; unmatched junction nucleotides: 2. Germline-derived CDR1 and CDR2 are SGHAT and FQNNGV. The CDR3 covers 16 residues. CDR3 nucleotide sequence: TGTGCCAGCAGCTTGGGACTAGCGGGGCACTCCTACGAGCAGTACTTC. Translation: CASSLGLAGHSYEQYF.

The chain joins TRBV6-6 to TRBJ1-2, with a possible D match to TRBD1 (5 bases). V was cut by 0 bases and J by 4 bases, with 12 bases left in between. This CDR3 spans 15 amino acids. Germline V gene sequence: CDR1 MNHNY, CDR2 SVGAGI (reference sequence). The CDR3 region is CASSYSRGGTYGYTF. CDR3 bases: TGTGCCAGCAGTTACTCACGCGGGGGTACCTATGGCTACACCTTC.